This is a list of T cell receptor beta chains from one sample in a study of identifying expanded T cells in peripheral blood. Sequenced by immunoSEQ multiplex PCR; TCRdb stores in-frame clones only, minus some. Of approximately 90,000 clones in the sample, roughly 85% were seen once. Sequenced material: blood. These receptors were collected from a person between 18 and 75 years old in good health. CDR3s include the opening cysteine and the closing phenylalanine or tryptophan.

v_gene	j_gene	CDR3aa
TRBV6-6	TRBJ1-1	CASVRGMGTEAFF
TRBV9	TRBJ2-1	CASSASGGDEQFF
TRBV6-5	TRBJ1-2	CASSYSSGGLSYGYTF
TRBV11-1	TRBJ2-5	CASSLNGPQETQYF
TRBV5-1	TRBJ2-2	CASSLARASTGELFF
TRBV27	TRBJ2-2	CASGGLNTGELFF
TRBV27	TRBJ2-7	CASSRSQGLSYEQYF
TRBV21-1	TRBJ1-4	CARRLWGRLGNEKLFF
TRBV7-2	TRBJ1-3	CASSPRFGNTIYF
TRBV20-1	TRBJ1-1	CSARENTEAFF
TRBV11-2	TRBJ1-1	CASSTGWNTEAFF
TRBV7-2	TRBJ1-2	CASSLDQGAGGYTF
TRBV7-2	TRBJ2-4	CASSLVENIQYF
TRBV9	TRBJ2-7	CASSVGPDSHYEQYF
TRBV5-1	TRBJ1-3	CASSLNELPNTIYF
TRBV7-2	TRBJ2-7	CASSLAAGRYEQYF
TRBV6-4	TRBJ1-6	CASSGGGPLHF
TRBV5-6	TRBJ2-2	CASSLAIGTQWLTGELFF
TRBV6-5	TRBJ2-1	CASRVRGGGALKQFF
TRBV4-3	TRBJ2-7	CASSQERTSYEQYF
TRBV9	TRBJ1-3	CASSTSIGNTIYF
TRBV7-9	TRBJ1-4	CASSLGGFEKLFF
TRBV5-1	TRBJ2-7	CASSLTTGSTRQYF
TRBV28	TRBJ1-5	CASSLRTGRNQPQHF
TRBV4-3	TRBJ1-2	CASSPADSDYGYTF
TRBV7-9	TRBJ1-1	CASSLVQNTEAFF